The rows below give T cell receptor beta chains drawn from one sample of a study of T cell responses to AZD1222 COVID-19 vaccine. Here immunoSEQ multiplex PCR was the method, and the copy in TCRdb shows in-frame clones only, minus some. The repertoire holds about 120,000 clones, with approximately 83% as singletons. Material: peripheral blood, obtained on day 0 of AZD1222 vaccination. Every receptor here comes from an adult in good health. Each CDR3 is given with its conserved first and last residue. D genes are given only for firm matches. The size entry is marked missing in some rows and otherwise reads once, few, many or a size class.

V gene	D gene	clone size	J gene	CDR3 length	CDR3 protein	CDR3 DNA
TRBV6-2/TRBV6-3	NA	NA	TRBJ2-2	16	CASSYRLAKVTGELFF	TGTGCCAGCAGTTACAGGCTAGCGAAGGTCACCGGGGAGCTGTTTTTT
TRBV6-2/TRBV6-3	NA	once	TRBJ2-7	12	CASSGEIYEQYF	TGTGCCAGCAGTGGCGAGATCTACGAGCAGTACTTC
TRBV20-1	NA	NA	TRBJ1-2	11	CSASTGNGYTF	TGCAGTGCGTCGACAGGTAACGGCTACACCTTC
TRBV5-8	NA	once	TRBJ1-6	15	CASSFGESYNSPLHF	TGTGCCAGCAGCTTCGGGGAGTCCTATAATTCACCCCTCCACTTT
TRBV27	NA	NA	TRBJ1-4	12	CASSRLNEKLFF	TGTGCCAGCAGTCGTCTTAATGAAAAACTGTTTTTT
TRBV5-8	NA	NA	TRBJ1-1	13	CASSLSLGTEAFF	TGTGCCAGCAGCTTGTCCTTAGGCACTGAAGCTTTCTTT
TRBV7-8	TRBD2	NA	TRBJ2-7	13	CASSRGTSDEQYF	TGTGCCAGCAGCCGAGGGACTAGCGACGAGCAGTACTTC
TRBV9	TRBD2	NA	TRBJ2-1	15	CASSVAAGVGNEQFF	TGTGCCAGCAGCGTAGCGGCGGGAGTGGGCAATGAGCAGTTCTTC
TRBV4-2	NA	NA	TRBJ1-1	15	CASSQDWERLTEAFF	TGTGCCAGCAGCCAAGATTGGGAGAGGCTCACTGAAGCTTTCTTT
TRBV18	TRBD2	NA	TRBJ2-1	16	CASSQQAGAAYNEQFF	TGTGCCAGCTCACAACAAGCGGGGGCCGCCTACAATGAGCAGTTCTTC
TRBV30	TRBD2	NA	TRBJ2-7	19	CAWGGDARQGRPPPYEQYF	TGTGCCTGGGGGGGGGATGCTAGGCAGGGCCGGCCGCCCCCCTACGAGCAGTACTTC
TRBV4-3	TRBD1	NA	TRBJ2-2	14	CASSHRQGTGELFF	TGCGCCAGCAGCCACCGACAGGGTACCGGGGAGCTGTTTTTT
TRBV6-1	TRBD2	NA	TRBJ2-3	15	CASSELAGSTDTQYF	TGTGCCAGCAGTGAACTAGCGGGTAGCACAGATACGCAGTATTTT
TRBV28	NA	NA	TRBJ2-1	15	CASSFTSPPRNEQFF	TGTGCCAGCAGTTTTACGAGTCCTCCTAGGAATGAGCAGTTCTTC
TRBV3-1/TRBV3-2	NA	NA	TRBJ2-5	12	CASSQVAETQYF	TGTGCCAGCAGCCAAGTCGCGGAGACCCAGTACTTC
TRBV5-1	NA	NA	TRBJ2-3	14	CASQTGEPTDTQYF	TGCGCCAGCCAGACCGGGGAGCCCACAGATACGCAGTATTTT
TRBV20-1	TRBD2	NA	TRBJ2-5	17	CSASPLAGYSSQETQYF	TGCAGTGCTAGTCCACTAGCGGGATACTCCTCCCAAGAGACCCAGTACTTC
TRBV9	TRBD2	NA	TRBJ2-1	17	CASSSPKSGGSYNEQFF	TGTGCCAGCAGCTCCCCCAAATCCGGCGGGAGTTACAATGAGCAGTTCTTC
TRBV12-3/TRBV12-4	TRBD2	NA	TRBJ2-7	12	CASSRLAGEQYF	TGTGCCAGCAGTCGACTAGCGGGTGAGCAGTACTTC
TRBV2	TRBD1	NA	TRBJ1-6	14	CASSVQGERSPLHF	TGTGCCAGCAGCGTACAGGGGGAGAGGTCACCCCTCCACTTT
TRBV14	NA	NA	TRBJ1-1	13	CASSRDPGTKAFF	TGTGCCAGCAGCCGGGATCCCGGGACCAAAGCTTTCTTT
TRBV5-6	TRBD1	once	TRBJ1-1	12	CASSLPQGGAFF	TGTGCCAGCAGCCTCCCACAGGGGGGAGCTTTCTTT
TRBV19	NA	NA	TRBJ1-5	15	CASSSTGLENQPQHF	TGTGCCAGTAGCTCTACAGGTCTTGAGAATCAGCCCCAGCATTTT
TRBV29-1	NA	NA	TRBJ2-7	14	CSVEGGQGIYEQYF	TGCAGCGTTGAGGGGGGGCAGGGGATCTACGAGCAGTACTTC
TRBV27	NA	NA	TRBJ1-2	14	CASAMDMAEKGYTF	TGTGCCAGCGCGATGGATATGGCAGAAAAGGGCTACACCTTC
TRBV7-8	TRBD1	NA	TRBJ2-2	14	CANRRGRDTGELFF	TGTGCCAACAGAAGGGGGCGGGACACCGGGGAGCTGTTTTTT
TRBV29-1	NA	NA	TRBJ2-1	14	CSVSPGVEYNEQFF	TGCAGCGTCTCCCCGGGGGTAGAATACAATGAGCAGTTCTTC
TRBV12-5	NA	NA	TRBJ1-1	14	CASGAGNMNTEAFF	TGTGCTAGTGGCGCAGGGAACATGAACACTGAAGCTTTCTTT
TRBV11-1	NA	NA	TRBJ1-1	14	CASSLDQGNTEAFF	TGTGCCAGCAGCTTAGATCAAGGGAACACTGAAGCTTTCTTT
TRBV6-2/TRBV6-3	TRBD1	few	TRBJ2-1	17	CASSYSSPGTGNNEQFF	TGTGCCAGCAGTTACTCGAGTCCCGGGACAGGGAACAATGAGCAGTTCTTC
TRBV14	TRBD2	NA	TRBJ2-1	14	CASSQVLAGGEQFF	TGTGCCAGCAGCCAAGTACTAGCGGGGGGCGAGCAGTTCTTC
TRBV2	TRBD1	NA	TRBJ1-1	16	CARKTIDRGVYTEAFF	TGTGCCAGGAAAACAATTGACAGGGGGGTGTACACTGAAGCTTTCTTT
TRBV19	NA	NA	TRBJ1-5	14	CASAETLSNQPQHF	TGTGCCAGTGCTGAGACCCTTAGCAATCAGCCCCAGCATTTT
TRBV6-4	NA	NA	TRBJ1-1	14	CASSDSRQNTEAFF	TGTGCCAGCAGTGACTCGAGGCAGAACACTGAAGCTTTCTTT
TRBV3-1/TRBV3-2	NA	once	TRBJ2-6	14	CASSRVKGANVLTF	TGTGCCAGCAGCCGCGTGAAGGGGGCCAACGTCCTGACTTTC
TRBV9	TRBD1	few	TRBJ1-4	16	CASSVAQGAQGEKLFF	TGTGCCAGCAGCGTAGCTCAGGGGGCGCAGGGTGAAAAACTGTTTTTT
TRBV4-2	NA	NA	TRBJ1-2	13	CASSQVRDSGYTF	TGTGCCAGCAGCCAAGTTCGGGATTCTGGCTACACCTTC
TRBV4-1	NA	NA	TRBJ2-5	16	CASSQAEGQLQETQYF	TGCGCCAGCAGCCAAGCAGAAGGACAGCTCCAAGAGACCCAGTACTTC
TRBV24-1	TRBD1	NA	TRBJ1-2	14	CATSATDRGGGYTF	TGTGCCACCAGTGCAACGGACAGGGGTGGCGGCTACACCTTC
TRBV11-2	TRBD2	NA	TRBJ2-7	16	CASSLDRGLAGFEQYF	TGTGCCAGCAGCTTAGATAGGGGACTAGCGGGATTCGAGCAGTACTTC
TRBV7-3	TRBD2	NA	TRBJ2-1	14	CASSVTSGSLEQFF	TGTGCCAGCAGCGTGACTAGCGGGAGCCTTGAGCAGTTCTTC
TRBV5-4	NA	NA	TRBJ2-7	12	CASSLVSDEQYF	TGTGCCAGCAGCTTGGTCTCCGACGAGCAGTACTTC
TRBV6-1	TRBD2	NA	TRBJ2-3	17	CASSARTSGGGADTQYF	TGTGCCAGCAGTGCCCGGACTAGCGGGGGGGGAGCAGATACGCAGTATTTT
TRBV11-3	TRBD2	NA	TRBJ2-1	15	CASSTGTSRYNEQFF	TGTGCCAGCAGCACCGGGACTAGCAGATACAATGAGCAGTTCTTC
TRBV7-2	TRBD2	NA	TRBJ2-4	15	CASSTLAGGKNIQYF	TGTGCCAGCAGCACCCTAGCGGGAGGGAAAAACATTCAGTACTTC
TRBV24-1	NA	NA	TRBJ1-5	14	CATSDLGRNQPQHF	TGTGCCACCAGTGACCTGGGCCGGAATCAGCCCCAGCATTTT
TRBV11-2	NA	NA	TRBJ1-1	15	CASSLVGIQNTEAFF	TGTGCCAGCAGCTTAGTGGGGATACAGAACACTGAAGCTTTCTTT
TRBV9	TRBD2	NA	TRBJ2-3	17	CASSVGTSGSGADTQYF	TGTGCCAGCAGCGTGGGGACTAGCGGGAGCGGGGCAGATACGCAGTATTTT
TRBV7-2	NA	NA	TRBJ2-1	14	CASSSRVGNNEQFF	TGTGCCAGCAGCTCAAGGGTGGGAAACAATGAGCAGTTCTTC
TRBV28	TRBD2	few	TRBJ2-5	15	CASSYLAGGRETQYF	TGTGCCAGCAGTTATCTAGCGGGGGGTCGGGAGACCCAGTACTTC
TRBV13	NA	NA	TRBJ2-4	16	CASSYIGASAKNIQYF	TGTGCCAGCAGCTACATAGGGGCGTCAGCCAAAAACATTCAGTACTTC
TRBV28	NA	NA	TRBJ1-3	15	CASSSGWISGNTIYF	TGTGCCAGCAGTTCGGGCTGGATCTCTGGAAACACCATATATTTT
TRBV19	TRBD1	NA	TRBJ2-7	14	CASSMGTGGYEQYF	TGTGCCAGTAGTATGGGGACAGGGGGCTACGAGCAGTACTTC
TRBV4-2	TRBD1	NA	TRBJ1-1	14	CASSQGQGDTEAFF	TGTGCCAGCAGCCAAGGACAGGGTGACACTGAAGCTTTCTTT